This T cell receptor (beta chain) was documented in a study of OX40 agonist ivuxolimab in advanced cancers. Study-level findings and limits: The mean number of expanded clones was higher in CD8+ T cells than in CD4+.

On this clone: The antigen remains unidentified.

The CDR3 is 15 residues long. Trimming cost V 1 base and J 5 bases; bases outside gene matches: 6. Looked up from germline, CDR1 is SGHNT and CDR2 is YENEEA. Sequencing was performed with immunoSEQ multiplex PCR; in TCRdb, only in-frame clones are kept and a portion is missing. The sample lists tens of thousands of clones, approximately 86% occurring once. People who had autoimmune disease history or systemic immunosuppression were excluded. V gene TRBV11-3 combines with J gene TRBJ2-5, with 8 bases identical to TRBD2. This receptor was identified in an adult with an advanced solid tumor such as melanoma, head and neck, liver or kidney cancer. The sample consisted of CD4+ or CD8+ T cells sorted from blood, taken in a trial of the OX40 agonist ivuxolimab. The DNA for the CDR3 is TGTGCCAGCAGCTTAGGGTCGGGGGGGCCTGAGACCCAGTACTTC. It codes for CASSLGSGGPETQYF.